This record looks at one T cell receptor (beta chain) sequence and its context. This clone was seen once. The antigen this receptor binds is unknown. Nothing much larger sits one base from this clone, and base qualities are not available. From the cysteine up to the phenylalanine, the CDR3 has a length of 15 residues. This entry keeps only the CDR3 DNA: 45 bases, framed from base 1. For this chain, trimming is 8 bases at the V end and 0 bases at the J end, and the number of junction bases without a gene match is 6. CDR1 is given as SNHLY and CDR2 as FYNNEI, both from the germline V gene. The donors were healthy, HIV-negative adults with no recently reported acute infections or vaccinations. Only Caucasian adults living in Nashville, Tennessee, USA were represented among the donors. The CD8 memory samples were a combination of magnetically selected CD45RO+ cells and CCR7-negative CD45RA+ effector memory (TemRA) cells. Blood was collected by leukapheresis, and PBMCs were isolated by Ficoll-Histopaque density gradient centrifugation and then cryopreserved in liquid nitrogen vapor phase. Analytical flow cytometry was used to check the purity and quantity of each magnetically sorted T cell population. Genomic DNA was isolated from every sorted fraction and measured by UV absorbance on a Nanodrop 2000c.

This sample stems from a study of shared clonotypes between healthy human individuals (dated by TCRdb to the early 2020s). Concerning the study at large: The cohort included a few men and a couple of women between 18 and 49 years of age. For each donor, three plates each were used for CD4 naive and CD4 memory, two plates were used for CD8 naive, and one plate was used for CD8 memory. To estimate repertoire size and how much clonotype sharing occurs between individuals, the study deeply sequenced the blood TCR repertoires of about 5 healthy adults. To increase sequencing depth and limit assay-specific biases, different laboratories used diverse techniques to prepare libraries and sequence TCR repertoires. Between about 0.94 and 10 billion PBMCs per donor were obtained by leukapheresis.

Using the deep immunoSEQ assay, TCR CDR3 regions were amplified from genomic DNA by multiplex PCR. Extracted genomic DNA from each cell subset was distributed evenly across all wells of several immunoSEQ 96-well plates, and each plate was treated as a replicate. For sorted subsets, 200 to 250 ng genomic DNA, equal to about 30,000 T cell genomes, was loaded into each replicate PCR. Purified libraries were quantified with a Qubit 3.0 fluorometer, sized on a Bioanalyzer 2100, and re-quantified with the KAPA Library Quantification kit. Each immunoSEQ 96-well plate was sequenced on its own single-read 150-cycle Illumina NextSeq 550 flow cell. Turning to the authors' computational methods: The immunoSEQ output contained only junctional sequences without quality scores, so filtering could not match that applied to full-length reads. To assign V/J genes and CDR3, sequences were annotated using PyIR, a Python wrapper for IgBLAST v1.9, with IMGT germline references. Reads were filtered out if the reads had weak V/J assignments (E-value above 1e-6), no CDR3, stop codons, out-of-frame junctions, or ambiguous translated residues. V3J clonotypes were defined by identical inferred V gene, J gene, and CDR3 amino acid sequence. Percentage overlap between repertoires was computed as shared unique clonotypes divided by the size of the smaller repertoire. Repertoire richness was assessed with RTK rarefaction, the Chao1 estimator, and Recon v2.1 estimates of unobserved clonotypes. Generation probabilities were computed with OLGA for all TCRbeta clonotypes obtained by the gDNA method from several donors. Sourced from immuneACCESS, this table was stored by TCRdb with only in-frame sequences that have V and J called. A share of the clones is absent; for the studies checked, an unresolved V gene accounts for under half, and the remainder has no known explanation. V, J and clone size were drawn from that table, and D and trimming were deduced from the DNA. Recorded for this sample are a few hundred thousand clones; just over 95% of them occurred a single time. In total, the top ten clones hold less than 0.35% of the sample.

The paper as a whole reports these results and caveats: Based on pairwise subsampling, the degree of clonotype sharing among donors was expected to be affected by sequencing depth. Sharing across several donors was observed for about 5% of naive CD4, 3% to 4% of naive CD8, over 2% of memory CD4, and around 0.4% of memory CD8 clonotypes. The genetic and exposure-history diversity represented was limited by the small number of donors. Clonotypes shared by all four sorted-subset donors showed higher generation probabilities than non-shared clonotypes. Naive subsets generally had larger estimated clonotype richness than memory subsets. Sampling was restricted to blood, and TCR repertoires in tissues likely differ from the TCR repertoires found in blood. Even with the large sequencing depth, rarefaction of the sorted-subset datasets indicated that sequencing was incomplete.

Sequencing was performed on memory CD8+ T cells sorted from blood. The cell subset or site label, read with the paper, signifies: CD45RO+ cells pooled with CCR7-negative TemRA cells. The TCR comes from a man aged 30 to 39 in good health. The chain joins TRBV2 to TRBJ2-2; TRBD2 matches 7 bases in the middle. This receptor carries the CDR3 CASRLRETNTGELFF. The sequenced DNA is TGTGCCAGCCGGCTGCGGGAGACGAACACCGGGGAGCTGTTTTTT.